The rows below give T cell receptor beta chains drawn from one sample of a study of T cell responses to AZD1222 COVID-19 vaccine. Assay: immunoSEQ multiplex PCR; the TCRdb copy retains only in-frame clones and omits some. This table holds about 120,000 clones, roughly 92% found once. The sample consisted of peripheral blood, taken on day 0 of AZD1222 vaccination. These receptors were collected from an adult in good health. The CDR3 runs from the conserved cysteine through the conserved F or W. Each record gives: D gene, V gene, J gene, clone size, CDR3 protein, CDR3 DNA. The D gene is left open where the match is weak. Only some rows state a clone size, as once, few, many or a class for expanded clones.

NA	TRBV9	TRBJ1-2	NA	CASSVATGAQYGYTF	TGTGCCAGCAGCGTAGCTACGGGGGCGCAGTATGGCTACACCTTC
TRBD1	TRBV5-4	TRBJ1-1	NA	CASSYGWTGWNTEAFF	TGTGCCAGCAGTTACGGATGGACAGGGTGGAACACTGAAGCTTTCTTT
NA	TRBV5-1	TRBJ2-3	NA	CASSLHYATTSTDTQYF	TGCGCCAGCAGCTTGCATTACGCGACAACTAGCACAGATACGCAGTATTTT
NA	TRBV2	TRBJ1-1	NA	CASSEGNHGVPEAFF	TGTGCCAGCAGTGAAGGGAACCACGGAGTCCCTGAAGCTTTCTTT
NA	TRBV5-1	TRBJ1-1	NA	CASSLVAEGTEAFF	TGCGCCAGCAGCTTGGTGGCAGAGGGCACTGAAGCTTTCTTT
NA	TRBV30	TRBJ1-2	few	CAWSVEANYGYTF	TGTGCCTGGAGTGTAGAGGCTAACTATGGCTACACCTTC
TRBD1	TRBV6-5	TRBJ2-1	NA	CASLRQGNEQFF	TGTGCCAGCCTACGACAGGGAAATGAGCAGTTCTTC
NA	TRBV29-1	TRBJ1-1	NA	CSVEYTEAFF	TGCAGCGTTGAATACACTGAAGCTTTCTTT
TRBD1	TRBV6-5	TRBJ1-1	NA	CASSQGQKNTEAFF	TGTGCCAGCAGTCAGGGACAGAAGAACACTGAAGCTTTCTTT
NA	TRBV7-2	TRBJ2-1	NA	CASSADYAEQFF	TGTGCCAGCAGCGCTGACTATGCTGAGCAGTTCTTC
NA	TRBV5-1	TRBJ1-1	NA	CASSLFGDTEAFF	TGCGCCAGCAGCTTGTTTGGGGATACTGAAGCTTTCTTT
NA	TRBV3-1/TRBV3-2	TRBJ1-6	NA	CASSQATARSPLHF	TGTGCCAGCAGCCAAGCGACTGCAAGGTCACCCCTCCACTTT
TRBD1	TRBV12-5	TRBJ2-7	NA	CASGLARTGTGWYEQYF	TGTGCTAGTGGTTTGGCAAGAACCGGGACAGGATGGTACGAGCAGTACTTC
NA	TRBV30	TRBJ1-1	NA	CAWSDMNTEAFF	TGTGCCTGGAGTGATATGAACACTGAAGCTTTCTTT
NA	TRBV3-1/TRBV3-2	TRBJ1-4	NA	CASSQVGVYEKLFF	TGTGCCAGCAGCCAAGTAGGAGTGTATGAAAAACTGTTTTTT
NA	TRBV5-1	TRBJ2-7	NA	CASSPSYEQYF	TGCGCCAGCAGTCCCTCTTACGAGCAGTACTTC
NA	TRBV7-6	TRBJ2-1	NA	CASSLGGRSSYNEQFF	TGTGCCAGCAGCTTAGGGGGGAGGAGCTCCTACAATGAGCAGTTCTTC